These 22 T cell receptor beta chains were all obtained from the same sample, sequenced in a study of T cell responses to AZD1222 COVID-19 vaccine. Here immunoSEQ multiplex PCR was the method, and the copy in TCRdb shows in-frame clones only, minus some. The sample lists some 64,000 clones, 76% seen once, with over 12% in the top ten. The source was peripheral blood, collected on day 0 of AZD1222 vaccination. These receptors all come from an adult in good health.

This chain connects TRBV4-3 to TRBJ1-1; possible D gene TRBD1, 5 bases. This CDR3 is built from 13 residues. V gave up 4 bases and J gave up 1 base, with 7 bases separating them. Germline V gene sequence: CDR1 LGHNA, CDR2 YSLEER. CDR3 in DNA: TGCGCCAGCAGCCTCGACAGGAACACTGAAGCTTTCTTT. This sequence encodes CASSLDRNTEAFF.

This chain uses TRBV6-5 with TRBJ2-1, with 10 bases that match TRBD2. The germline CDR1 and CDR2 sequences are MNHEY and SVGAGI. This CDR3 has 15 residues. V lost 2 bases to trimming and J lost 6 bases; unmatched junction nucleotides: 4. CDR3 region: CASSYLASGGNEQFF. CDR3 bases: TGTGCCAGCAGTTACCTCGCTAGCGGGGGCAATGAGCAGTTCTTC.

The CDR3 sequence is CASWPLEAFF. DNA for the CDR3: TGCGCCAGTTGGCCCCTTGAAGCTTTCTTT. The J gene is TRBJ1-1, the V gene TRBV10-1, with D unresolved. The CDR3 length is 10 residues. The V gene's germline CDR1 is WNHNN and CDR2 SYGVQD (reference sequence). V was pared by 9 bases and J by 7 bases, with 9 bases between.

The table lists this clone with a few counts. The chain combines TRBV2 with TRBJ1-5, with 10 bases fitting TRBD1. The V segment lost 8 bases and the J segment 2 bases; nucleotides outside the gene matches: 9. CDR3 length: 16 residues. Germline CDR1 and CDR2: SNHLY and FYNNEI. CDR3 sequence: CASRDRGFSGNQPQHF. CDR3 nucleotides: TGTGCCAGCCGGGACAGGGGTTTTTCAGGCAATCAGCCCCAGCATTTT.

The chain has TRBV13 and TRBJ2-7; 10 bases are a match to TRBD2. V shed 3 bases and J 3 bases; nucleotides not matched to a gene: 2. The CDR3 sequence is 14 residues long. Per germline, CDR1 PRHDT and CDR2 FYEKMQ (reference sequence). CDR3 DNA: TGTGCCAGCAGCTTTAGCGGGGGGAGCTACGAGCAGTACTTC. Encoded protein: CASSFSGGSYEQYF.

V gene TRBV10-2 combines with J gene TRBJ2-1; 10 bases are shared with TRBD2. Trimming removed 2 bases from V and 8 bases from J; junction bases left unmatched: 3. The CDR3 extends over 14 amino acids. CDR1 and CDR2 from the germline V gene are WSHSY and SAAADI. The DNA for the CDR3 is TGCGCCAGCAGTGAGAGCGGGGGGGTAGATGAGCAGTTCTTC. This translates into CASSESGGVDEQFF.

This chain joins TRBV6-5 and TRBJ2-1, with 7 bases matching TRBD2. J was trimmed by 5 bases and V by 6 bases; bases with no gene match: 7. The CDR3 covers 14 residues. Per the germline V gene, CDR1 is MNHEY and CDR2 is SVGAGI. The CDR3 here is CASRMGLPDNEQFF. The CDR3 coding sequence is TGTGCCAGCAGAATGGGACTACCTGACAATGAGCAGTTCTTC.

This rearrangement joins TRBV19 to TRBJ2-7, with D perhaps TRBD2 (5 bases). V was trimmed by 2 bases and J by 3 bases, leaving 8 bases between them. The CDR3 contains 13 residues. CDR1 is LNHDA and CDR2 is SQIVND in the germline V gene (reference sequence). The CDR3 DNA sequence: TGTGCCAGTAGTATATTCGGGAACTACGAGCAGTACTTC. Translating gives CASSIFGNYEQYF.

V gene TRBV4-3 combines with J gene TRBJ1-6, with D possibly TRBD1 on 5 matching bases. CDR1 is LGHNA, CDR2 YSLEER, per germline. The CDR3 contains 12 residues. V was pared by 6 bases and J by 10 bases, with 10 bases between. In nucleotides, the CDR3 is TGCGCCAGCAGGCAGGGCAGGTCACCCCTCCACTTT. Protein sequence: CASRQGRSPLHF.

The chain recombines TRBV2 with TRBJ2-5; D remains unclear. Per the germline V gene, CDR1 is SNHLY and CDR2 is FYNNEI. Trimming removed 8 bases at V and 4 bases at J, with 11 bases between. The CDR3 is 12 amino acids. The CDR3 loop is CASVGRRETQYF. DNA of the CDR3: TGTGCCAGCGTAGGCAGGAGAGAGACCCAGTACTTC.

The chain recombines TRBV5-6 with TRBJ2-7; 14 nucleotides match TRBD2. Trimming at V came to 3 bases and at J to 7 bases, leaving 6 bases not matched to a gene. The CDR3 consists of 15 residues. Germline lookup yields CDR1 SGHDT and CDR2 YYEEEE. CDR3 in DNA: TGTGCCAGCAGCTCAGGGACTAGCGGGGGTTGGGAGCAGTACTTC. Its protein product is CASSSGTSGGWEQYF.

The DNA for the CDR3 is TGTGCCAGCAGTGAAACAGAGACAGGAGAGAACACTGAAGCTTTCTTT. Amino acid sequence: CASSETETGENTEAFF. This chain uses TRBV2 with TRBJ1-1; TRBD1 might be the D (6 bases). Germline CDR1 is SNHLY and CDR2 is FYNNEI. The CDR3 is 16 amino acids. Trimming left V 2 bases short and J 1 base short, with 14 bases between.

The chain combines TRBV27 with TRBJ2-7, with TRBD2 matching 11 bases. The CDR3 runs to 15 residues. Germline V gene data show CDR1 as MNHEY and CDR2 as SMNVEV (reference sequence). V was pared by 2 bases and J by 2 bases, with 2 bases of the junction left unmatched. DNA of the CDR3: TGTGCCAGCAGTTTAATAGCGGGGGGGCCCTACGAGCAGTACTTC. Its protein product is CASSLIAGGPYEQYF.

The rearrangement joins TRBV5-6 to TRBJ1-4; D unresolved. The CDR3 covers 14 residues. The germline V and J ends were trimmed by 1 base and 12 bases, with 16 bases remaining between them. Looked up from germline, CDR1 is SGHDT and CDR2 is YYEEEE. The CDR3 sequence: CASSLWHLPKELFF. The CDR3 DNA sequence: TGTGCCAGCAGCTTGTGGCACCTCCCGAAGGAACTGTTTTTT.

This rearrangement joins TRBV7-7 to TRBJ2-2; D tentatively reads TRBD1 or TRBD2 (5 bases each). Per germline, CDR1 SSHAT and CDR2 FNYEAQ (reference sequence). This CDR3 region has 17 residues. V lost 1 base, J lost 4 bases, and 16 bases lay in between. The CDR3 DNA follows: TGTGCCAGCAGCTTAGGAGGGGCAGCCTCCGGCACCGGGGAGCTGTTTTTT. It translates to CASSLGGAASGTGELFF.

The DNA for the CDR3 is TGTGCCAGCAAGAACGGGTTCTCCTACGAGCAGTACTTC. Protein sequence: CASKNGFSYEQYF. This chain uses TRBV12-3 or TRBV12-4 with TRBJ2-7; no clear D gene. Between the trimmed V and J ends, which lost 7 bases and 0 bases, there was a span of 10 bases. The CDR3 spans 13 residues.

The chain recombines TRBV7-6 with TRBJ1-4; TRBD1 is a possible D gene (6 bases). V was pared by 4 bases and J by 5 bases, with 14 bases between. The CDR3 length is 15 residues. CDR1 and CDR2 (germline): SGHVS, FNYEAQ. CDR3: CASSSSQGANEKLFF. The CDR3 DNA is TGTGCCAGCAGCTCCTCACAGGGCGCGAATGAAAAACTGTTTTTT. Together with reference TRBV7-6 and TRBJ1-4, the CDR3 gives the full variable domain: GAGVSQSPRYKVTKRGQDVALRCDPISGHVSLYWYRQALGQGPEFLTYFNYEAQQDKSGLPNDRFSAERPEGSISTLTIQRTEQRDSAMYRCASSSSQGANEKLFFGSGTQLSVL.

V gene TRBV11-2 combines with J gene TRBJ1-3, with D perhaps TRBD1 (6 bases). The V and J ends lost 5 bases and 1 base respectively, with 12 bases between them. Germline V gene sequence: CDR1 SGHAT, CDR2 FQNNGV. The CDR3 has 15 residues. CDR3 region: CASSAGQTSGNTIYF. DNA for the CDR3: TGTGCCAGCAGCGCCGGACAGACGTCTGGAAACACCATATATTTT.

This sequence joins TRBV6-6 and TRBJ2-6, with 7 bases matching TRBD1. Germline-derived CDR1 and CDR2 are MNHNY and SVGAGI (reference sequence). The CDR3 runs 16 residues. The J segment lost 3 bases and the V segment lost 2 bases, leaving 4 bases of the junction unmatched. The CDR3 region has the DNA TGTGCCAGCAGTTACCCTACAGGGGTTGGGGCCAACGTCCTGACTTTC. Translating gives CASSYPTGVGANVLTF.

The chain is built from TRBV13 and TRBJ2-1; a possible D gene is TRBD2 (5 bases). Trimming removed 1 base at V and 9 bases at J, with 19 bases between. The CDR3 spans 16 residues. The germline V gene encodes CDR1 PRHDT and CDR2 FYEKMQ (reference sequence). CDR3 DNA sequence: TGTGCCAGCAGCTTAGTCGGGGTACCGGGGAACGGTGAGCAGTTCTTC. This sequence encodes CASSLVGVPGNGEQFF.

The chain recombines TRBV4-1 with TRBJ2-7, with D hard to call. Trimming stripped 0 bases from V and 5 bases from J, with 17 bases between. Germline lookup yields CDR1 MGHRA and CDR2 YSYEKL. The CDR3 loop spans 16 amino acids. The CDR3: CASSQESQTVRDEQYF. The CDR3 nucleotides read TGCGCCAGCAGCCAAGAAAGTCAGACCGTCCGTGACGAGCAGTACTTC.

The chain has TRBV6-5 and TRBJ1-6; D remains ambiguous. V was shortened by 11 bases and J by 3 bases, with 11 bases between the two germline ends. Germline V lookup: CDR1 MNHEY, CDR2 SVGAGI. The length of the CDR3 is 13 residues. The CDR3 reads CAVDLRYNSPLHF. The CDR3 region has the DNA TGTGCCGTTGACCTACGCTATAATTCACCCCTCCACTTT.